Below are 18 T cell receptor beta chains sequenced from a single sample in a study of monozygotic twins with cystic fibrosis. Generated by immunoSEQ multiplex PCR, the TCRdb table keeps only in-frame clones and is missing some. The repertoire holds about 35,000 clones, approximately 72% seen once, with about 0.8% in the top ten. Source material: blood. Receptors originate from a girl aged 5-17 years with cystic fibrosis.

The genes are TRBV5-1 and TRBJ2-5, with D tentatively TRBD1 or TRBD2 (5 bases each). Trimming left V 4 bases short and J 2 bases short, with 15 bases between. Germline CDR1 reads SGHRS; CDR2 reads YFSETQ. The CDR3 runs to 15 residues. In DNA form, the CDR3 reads TGCGCCAGCAGCCTCACCGGGACGAGTCAAGAGACCCAGTACTTC. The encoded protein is CASSLTGTSQETQYF.

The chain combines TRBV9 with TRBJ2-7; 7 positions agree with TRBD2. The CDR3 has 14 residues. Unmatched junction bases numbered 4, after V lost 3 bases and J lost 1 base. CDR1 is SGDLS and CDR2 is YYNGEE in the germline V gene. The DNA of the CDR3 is TGTGCCAGCAGCGACGGGGGGTTGTCCTACGAGCAGTACTTC. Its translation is CASSDGGLSYEQYF.

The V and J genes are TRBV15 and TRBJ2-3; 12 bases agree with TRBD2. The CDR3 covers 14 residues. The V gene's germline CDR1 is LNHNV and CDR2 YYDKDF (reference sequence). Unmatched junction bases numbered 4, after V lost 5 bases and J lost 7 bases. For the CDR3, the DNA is TGTGCCACCAGCTGGGGACTAGCGGGTAATACGCAGTATTTT. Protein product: CATSWGLAGNTQYF.

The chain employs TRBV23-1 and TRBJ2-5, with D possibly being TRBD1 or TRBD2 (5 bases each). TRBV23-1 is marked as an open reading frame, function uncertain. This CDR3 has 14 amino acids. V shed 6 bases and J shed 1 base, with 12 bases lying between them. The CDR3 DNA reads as TGCGCCAGCAGACGTACCGGGACCCAAGAGACCCAGTACTTC. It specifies CASRRTGTQETQYF.

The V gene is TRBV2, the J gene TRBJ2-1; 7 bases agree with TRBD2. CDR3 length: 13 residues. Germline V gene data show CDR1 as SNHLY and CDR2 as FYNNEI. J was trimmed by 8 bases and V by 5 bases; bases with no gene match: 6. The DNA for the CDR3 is TGTGCCAGCAGTTACGGGAGGCCCCATGAGCAGTTCTTC. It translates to CASSYGRPHEQFF.

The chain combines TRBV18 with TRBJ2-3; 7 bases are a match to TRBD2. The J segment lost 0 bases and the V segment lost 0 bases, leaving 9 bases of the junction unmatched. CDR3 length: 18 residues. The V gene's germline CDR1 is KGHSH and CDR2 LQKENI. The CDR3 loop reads CASSPPTAGDLSTDTQYF. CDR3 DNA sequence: TGTGCCAGCTCACCACCAACGGCGGGGGATCTTAGCACAGATACGCAGTATTTT.

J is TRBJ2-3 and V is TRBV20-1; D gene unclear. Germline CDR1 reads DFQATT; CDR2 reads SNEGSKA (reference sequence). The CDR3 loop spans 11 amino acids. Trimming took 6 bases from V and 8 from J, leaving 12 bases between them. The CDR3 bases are TGCAGTGCCGCCGTGGGTGTTACGCAGTATTTT. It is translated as CSAAVGVTQYF.

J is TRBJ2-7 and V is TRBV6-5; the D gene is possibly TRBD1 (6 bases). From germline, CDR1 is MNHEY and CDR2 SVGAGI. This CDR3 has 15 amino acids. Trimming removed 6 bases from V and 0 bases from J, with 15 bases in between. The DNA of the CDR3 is TGTGCCAGCAGACCTAGGGGGTCCCTCTCCTACGAGCAGTACTTC. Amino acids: CASRPRGSLSYEQYF.

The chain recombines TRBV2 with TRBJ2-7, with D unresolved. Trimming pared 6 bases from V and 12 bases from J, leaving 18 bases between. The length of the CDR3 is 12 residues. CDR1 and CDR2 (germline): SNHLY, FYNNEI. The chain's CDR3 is CASSGDLQPPYV. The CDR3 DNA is TGTGCCAGCAGCGGTGACTTACAGCCGCCGTACGTC.

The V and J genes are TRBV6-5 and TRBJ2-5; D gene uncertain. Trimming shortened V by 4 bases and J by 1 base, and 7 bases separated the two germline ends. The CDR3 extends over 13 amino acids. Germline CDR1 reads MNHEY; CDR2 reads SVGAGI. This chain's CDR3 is CASSSRVQETQYF. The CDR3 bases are TGTGCCAGCAGTTCTAGGGTCCAAGAGACCCAGTACTTC.

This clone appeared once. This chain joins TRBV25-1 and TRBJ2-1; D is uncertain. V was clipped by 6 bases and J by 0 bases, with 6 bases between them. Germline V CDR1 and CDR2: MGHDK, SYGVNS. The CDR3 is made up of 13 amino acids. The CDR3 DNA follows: TGTGCCAGCAGGTGGAGCTCCTACAATGAGCAGTTCTTC. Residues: CASRWSSYNEQFF. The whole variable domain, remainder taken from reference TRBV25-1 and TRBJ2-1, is EADIYQTPRYLVIGTGKKITLECSQTMGHDKMYWYQQDPGMELHLIHYSYGVNSTEKGDLSSESTVSRIRTEHFPLTLESARPSHTSQYLCASRWSSYNEQFFGPGTRLTVL.

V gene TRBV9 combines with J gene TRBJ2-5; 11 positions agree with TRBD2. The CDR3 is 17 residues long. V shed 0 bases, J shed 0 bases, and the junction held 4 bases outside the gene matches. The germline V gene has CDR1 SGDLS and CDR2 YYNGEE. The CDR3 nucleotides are TGTGCCAGCAGCGTAGCCTCGGGACTAGCGGACCAAGAGACCCAGTACTTC. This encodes CASSVASGLADQETQYF.

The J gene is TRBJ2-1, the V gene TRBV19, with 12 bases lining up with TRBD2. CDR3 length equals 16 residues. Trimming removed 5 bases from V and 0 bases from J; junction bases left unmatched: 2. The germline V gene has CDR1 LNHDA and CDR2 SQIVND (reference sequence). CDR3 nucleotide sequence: TGTGCCAGTAGTCGGACTAGCGGGACCTCCTACAATGAGCAGTTCTTC. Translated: CASSRTSGTSYNEQFF.

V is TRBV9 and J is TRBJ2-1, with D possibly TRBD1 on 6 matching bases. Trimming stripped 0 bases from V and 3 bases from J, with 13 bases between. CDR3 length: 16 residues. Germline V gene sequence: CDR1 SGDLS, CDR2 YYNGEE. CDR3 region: CASSVGGRGVYNEQFF. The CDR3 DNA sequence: TGTGCCAGCAGCGTAGGGGGCAGGGGAGTCTACAATGAGCAGTTCTTC.

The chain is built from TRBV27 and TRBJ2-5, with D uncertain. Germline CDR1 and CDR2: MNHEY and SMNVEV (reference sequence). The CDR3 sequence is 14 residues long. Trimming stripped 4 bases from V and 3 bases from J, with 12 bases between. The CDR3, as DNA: TGTGCCAGCAGTTCCCCCCTTCGAAAAGAGACCCAGTACTTC. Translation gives CASSSPLRKETQYF.

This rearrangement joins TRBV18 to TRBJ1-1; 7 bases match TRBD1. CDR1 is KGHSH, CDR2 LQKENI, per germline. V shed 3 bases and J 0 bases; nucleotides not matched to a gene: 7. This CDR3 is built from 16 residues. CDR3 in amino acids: CASSPRDREMNTEAFF. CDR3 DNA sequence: TGTGCCAGCTCACCCCGGGACAGAGAAATGAACACTGAAGCTTTCTTT.

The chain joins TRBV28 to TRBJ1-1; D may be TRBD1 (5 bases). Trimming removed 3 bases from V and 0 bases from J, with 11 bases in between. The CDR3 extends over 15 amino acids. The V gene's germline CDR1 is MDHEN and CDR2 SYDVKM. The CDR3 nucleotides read TGTGCCAGCAGTTTCGGGACCCGCATGAACACTGAAGCTTTCTTT. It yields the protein CASSFGTRMNTEAFF.

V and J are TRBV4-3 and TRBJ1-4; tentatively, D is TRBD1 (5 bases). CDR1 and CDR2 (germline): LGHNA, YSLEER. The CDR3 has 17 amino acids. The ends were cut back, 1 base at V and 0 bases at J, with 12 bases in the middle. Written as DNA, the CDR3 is TGCGCCAGCAGCCAAGTGGCCAGGGTAGCAACTAATGAAAAACTGTTTTTT. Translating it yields CASSQVARVATNEKLFF.